In its sample, the clone carrying this TCR beta chain was seen once. Its specificity is unknown. The V and J ends lost 4 bases and 5 bases, in that order; junction bases with no gene match: 3. The CDR3 is made up of 14 amino acids. Per the germline V gene, CDR1 is SGHNT and CDR2 is YENEEA. This sample was taken from a study of cytomegalovirus exposure and HLA in healthy donors. Regarding the study as a whole: In vitro data verified three CMV-associated chains as specific for CMV antigens.

Use of 60 Vbeta and 13 Jbeta primers characterized the PCR. Assay used: immunoSEQ multiplex PCR; TCRdb lists only in-frame clones, some missing. This table holds 150,000 to 200,000 clones, approximately 77% found once. Material for sequencing was PBMCs. This receptor was identified in a man aged 45 to 65 in good health and CMV-seropositive. The chain has TRBV11-3 and TRBJ2-7, with 12 nucleotides matching TRBD1. As DNA, the CDR3 is TGTGCCAGCAGCTCCCGGGACAGGGGGCACGAGCAGTACTTC. Its translation is CASSSRDRGHEQYF.